The clone carrying this T cell receptor (beta chain) was seen more than once but under ten times. The antigen remains unidentified. 13 Jbeta primers and 60 Vbeta primers were used for the PCR. Assay used: immunoSEQ multiplex PCR; TCRdb lists only in-frame clones, some missing. The data hold approximately 110,000 clones, with about 16% observed a single time. This entry belongs to a study of cytomegalovirus exposure and HLA in healthy donors. This CDR3 is built from 13 residues. The germline V and J ends were trimmed by 0 bases and 5 bases, with 8 bases remaining between them. Per germline, CDR1 ENHRY and CDR2 SYGVKD. Overall study results and limits: A later look showed TCR association rates differing by HLA locus, highest for DRB1 and lowest for HLA-C. TCR beta chain V- and J-gene trimming was linked, in a later analysis, to a missense variant in DCLRE1C.

The chain links TRBV10-3 to TRBJ2-7; no reliable D call. This sequence originates from a young woman in good health and CMV-seronegative. Sequenced input: PBMCs. CDR3 loop: CAISESRLDEQYF. DNA for the CDR3: TGTGCCATCAGTGAGTCTAGATTGGACGAGCAGTACTTC.